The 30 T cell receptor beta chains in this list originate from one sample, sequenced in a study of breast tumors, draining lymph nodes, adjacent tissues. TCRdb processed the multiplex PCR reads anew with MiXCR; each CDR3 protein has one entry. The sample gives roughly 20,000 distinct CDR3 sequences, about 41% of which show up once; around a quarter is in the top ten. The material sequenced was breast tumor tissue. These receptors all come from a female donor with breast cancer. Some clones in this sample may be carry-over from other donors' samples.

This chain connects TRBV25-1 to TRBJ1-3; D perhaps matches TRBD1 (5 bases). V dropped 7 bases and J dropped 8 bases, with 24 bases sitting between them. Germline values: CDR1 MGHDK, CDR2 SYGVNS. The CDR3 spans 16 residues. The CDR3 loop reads CASTRRGLPSVDTIYF. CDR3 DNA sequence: TGTGCCAGCACCCGAAGGGGACTCCCGTCTGTGGACACCATATATTTT.

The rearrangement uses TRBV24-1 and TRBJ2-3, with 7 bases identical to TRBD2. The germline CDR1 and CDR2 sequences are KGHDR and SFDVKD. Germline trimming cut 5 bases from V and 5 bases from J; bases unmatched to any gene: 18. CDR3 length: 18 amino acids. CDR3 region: CATSARRTSGRTLDTQYF. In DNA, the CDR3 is TGTGCCACCAGTGCCCGGCGGACTAGTGGGCGTACCCTAGATACGCAGTATTTT.

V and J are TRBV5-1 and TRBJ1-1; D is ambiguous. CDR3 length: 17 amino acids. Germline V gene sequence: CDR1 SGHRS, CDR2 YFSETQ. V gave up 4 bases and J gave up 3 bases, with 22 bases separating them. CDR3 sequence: CASSLRSGGISDTEAFF. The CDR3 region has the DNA TGCGCCAGCAGCCTGAGGTCTGGAGGGATTTCGGACACTGAAGCTTTCTTT.

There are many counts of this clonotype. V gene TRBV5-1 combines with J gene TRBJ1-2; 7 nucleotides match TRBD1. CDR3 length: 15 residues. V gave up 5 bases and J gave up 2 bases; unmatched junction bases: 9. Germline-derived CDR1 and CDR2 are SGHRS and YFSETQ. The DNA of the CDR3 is TGCGCCAGCAGACTGGGACAGAGTTCAAACTATGGCTACACCTTC. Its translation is CASRLGQSSNYGYTF.

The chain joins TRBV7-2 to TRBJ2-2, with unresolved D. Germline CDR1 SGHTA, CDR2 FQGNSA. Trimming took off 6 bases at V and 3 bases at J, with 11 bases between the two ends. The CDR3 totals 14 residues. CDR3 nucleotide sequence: TGTGCCAGCAGTCATTCGACTGACACCGGGGAGCTGTTTTTT. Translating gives CASSHSTDTGELFF.

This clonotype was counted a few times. CDR3 coding DNA: TGTGCCAGCAGCGTAGACCCCAAACTAGCGGTAATCACAGATACGCAGTATTTT. Translating it yields CASSVDPKLAVITDTQYF. The chain joins TRBV9 to TRBJ2-3; 8 bases are shared with TRBD2. The junction had 11 bases not matched to a gene; V was cut back by 0 bases and J by 2 bases. This CDR3 has 18 amino acids. Germline V lookup: CDR1 SGDLS, CDR2 YYNGEE.

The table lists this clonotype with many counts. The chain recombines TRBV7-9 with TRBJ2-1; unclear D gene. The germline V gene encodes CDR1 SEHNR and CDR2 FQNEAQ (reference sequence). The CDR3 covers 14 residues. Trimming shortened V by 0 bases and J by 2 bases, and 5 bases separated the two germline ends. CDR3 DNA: TGTGCCAGCAGCTTAGCGGGAACCTACAATGAGCAGTTCTTC. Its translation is CASSLAGTYNEQFF.

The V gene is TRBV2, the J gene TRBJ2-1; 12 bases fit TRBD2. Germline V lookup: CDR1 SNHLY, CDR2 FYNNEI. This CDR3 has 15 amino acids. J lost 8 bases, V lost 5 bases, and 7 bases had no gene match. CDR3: CASSWRTSGTDEQFF. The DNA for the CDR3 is TGTGCCAGCAGTTGGAGGACTAGCGGGACCGATGAGCAGTTCTTC.

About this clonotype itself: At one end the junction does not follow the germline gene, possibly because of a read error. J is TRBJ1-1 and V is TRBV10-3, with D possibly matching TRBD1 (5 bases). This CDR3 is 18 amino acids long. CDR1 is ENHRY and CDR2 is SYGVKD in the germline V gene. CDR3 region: CAISDPSALTAKNTEASF. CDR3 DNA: TGTGCCATCAGTGACCCCTCGGCGTTGACAGCTAAGAACACTGAAGCTTCCTTT.

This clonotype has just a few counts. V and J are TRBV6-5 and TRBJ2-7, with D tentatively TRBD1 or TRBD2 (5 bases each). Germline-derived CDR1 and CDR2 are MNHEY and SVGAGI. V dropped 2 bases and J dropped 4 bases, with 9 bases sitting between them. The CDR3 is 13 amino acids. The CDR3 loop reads CASSYGWGYEQYF. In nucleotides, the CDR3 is TGTGCCAGCAGTTACGGTTGGGGGTACGAGCAGTACTTC.

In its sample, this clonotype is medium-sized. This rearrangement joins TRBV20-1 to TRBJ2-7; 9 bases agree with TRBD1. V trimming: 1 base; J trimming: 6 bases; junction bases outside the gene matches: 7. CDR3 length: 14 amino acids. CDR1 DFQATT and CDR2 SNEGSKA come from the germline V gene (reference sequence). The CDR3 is CSARVEDRGLEQYF. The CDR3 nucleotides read TGCAGTGCTAGAGTAGAGGACAGGGGCCTCGAGCAGTACTTC.

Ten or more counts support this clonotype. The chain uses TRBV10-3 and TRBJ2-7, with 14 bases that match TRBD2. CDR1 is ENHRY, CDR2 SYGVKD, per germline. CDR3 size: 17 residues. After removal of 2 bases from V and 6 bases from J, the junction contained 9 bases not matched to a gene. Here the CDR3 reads CAISEPTGTSGSSEQYF. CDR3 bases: TGTGCCATCAGTGAGCCCACCGGGACTAGCGGGAGTTCCGAGCAGTACTTC.

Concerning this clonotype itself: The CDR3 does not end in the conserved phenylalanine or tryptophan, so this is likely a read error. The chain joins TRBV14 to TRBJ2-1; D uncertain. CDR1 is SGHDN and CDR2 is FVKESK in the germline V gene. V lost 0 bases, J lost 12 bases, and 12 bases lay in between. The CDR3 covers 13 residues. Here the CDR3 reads CASSQELDMAQFP. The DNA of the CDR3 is TGTGCCAGCAGCCAAGAGCTAGATATGGCGCAGTTCCCC.

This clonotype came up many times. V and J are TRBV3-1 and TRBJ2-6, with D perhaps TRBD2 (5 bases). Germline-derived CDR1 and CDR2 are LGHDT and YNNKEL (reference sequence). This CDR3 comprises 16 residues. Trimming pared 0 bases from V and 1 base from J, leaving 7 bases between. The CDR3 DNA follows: TGTGCCAGCAGCCAAGATGGCGGGTCTGGGGCCAACGTCCTGACTTTC. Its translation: CASSQDGGSGANVLTF.

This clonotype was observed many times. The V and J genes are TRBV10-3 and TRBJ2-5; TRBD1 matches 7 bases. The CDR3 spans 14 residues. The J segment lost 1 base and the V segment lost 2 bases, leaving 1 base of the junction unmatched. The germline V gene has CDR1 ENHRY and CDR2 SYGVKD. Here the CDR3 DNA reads TGTGCCATCAGTGAGGGGGACAGCCAAGAGACCCAGTACTTC. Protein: CAISEGDSQETQYF.

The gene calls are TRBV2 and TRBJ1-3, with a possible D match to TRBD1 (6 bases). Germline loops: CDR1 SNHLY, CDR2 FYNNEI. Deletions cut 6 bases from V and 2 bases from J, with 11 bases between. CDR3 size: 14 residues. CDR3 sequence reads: CASSGGGTGNTIYF. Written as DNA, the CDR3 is TGTGCCAGCAGCGGAGGGGGAACTGGAAACACCATATATTTT.

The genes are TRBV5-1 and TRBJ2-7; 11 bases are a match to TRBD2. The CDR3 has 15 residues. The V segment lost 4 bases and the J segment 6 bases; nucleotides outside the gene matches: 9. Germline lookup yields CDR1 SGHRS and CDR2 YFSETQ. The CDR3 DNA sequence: TGCGCCAGCAGCCCCATAGCGGGAGGGTCGGGCGAGCAGTACTTC. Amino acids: CASSPIAGGSGEQYF.

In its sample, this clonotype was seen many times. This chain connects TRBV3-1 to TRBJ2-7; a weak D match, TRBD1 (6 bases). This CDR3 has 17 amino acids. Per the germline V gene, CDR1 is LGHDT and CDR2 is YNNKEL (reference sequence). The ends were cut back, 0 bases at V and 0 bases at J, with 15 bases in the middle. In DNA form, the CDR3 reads TGTGCCAGCAGCCAAGAACTGGGGGCTTCGCTCTCCTACGAGCAGTACTTC. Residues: CASSQELGASLSYEQYF.

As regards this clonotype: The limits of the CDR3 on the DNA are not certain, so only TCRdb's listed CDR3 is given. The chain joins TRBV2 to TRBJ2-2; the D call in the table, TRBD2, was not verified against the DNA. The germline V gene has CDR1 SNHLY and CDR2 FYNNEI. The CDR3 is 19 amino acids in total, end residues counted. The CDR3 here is CARRGGLAGQEQYFGELFF.

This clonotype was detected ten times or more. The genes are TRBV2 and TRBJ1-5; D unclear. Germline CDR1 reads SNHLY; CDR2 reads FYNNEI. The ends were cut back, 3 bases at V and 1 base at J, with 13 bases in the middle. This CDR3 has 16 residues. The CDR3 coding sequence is TGTGCCAGCAGTGATGGAGGGAAAGGGAGCAATCAGCCCCAGCATTTT. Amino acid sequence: CASSDGGKGSNQPQHF.

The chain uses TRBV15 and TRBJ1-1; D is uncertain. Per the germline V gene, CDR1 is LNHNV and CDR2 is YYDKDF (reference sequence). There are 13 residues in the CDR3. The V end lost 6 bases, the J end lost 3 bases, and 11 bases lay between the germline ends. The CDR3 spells CATSTVRDTEAFF. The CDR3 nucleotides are TGTGCCACCAGTACAGTGAGGGACACTGAAGCTTTCTTT.

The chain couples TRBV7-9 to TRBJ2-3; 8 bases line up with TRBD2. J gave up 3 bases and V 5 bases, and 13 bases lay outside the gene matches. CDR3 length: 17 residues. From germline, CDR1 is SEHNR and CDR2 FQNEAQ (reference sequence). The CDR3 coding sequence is TGTGCCAGCAGCCTCGGGACCAGCGGGAGCCGGACAGATACGCAGTATTTT. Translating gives CASSLGTSGSRTDTQYF. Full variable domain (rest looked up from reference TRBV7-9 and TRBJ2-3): DTGVSQNPRHKITKRGQNVTFRCDPISEHNRLYWYRQTLGQGPEFLTYFQNEAQLEKSRLLSDRFSAERPKGSFSTLEIQRTEQGDSAMYLCASSLGTSGSRTDTQYFGPGTRLTVL.

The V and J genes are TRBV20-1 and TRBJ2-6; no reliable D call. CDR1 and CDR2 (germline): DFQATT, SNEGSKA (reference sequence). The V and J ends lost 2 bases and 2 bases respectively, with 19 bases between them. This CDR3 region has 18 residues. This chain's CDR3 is CSARWANGRETGANVLTF. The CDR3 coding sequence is TGCAGTGCTAGATGGGCTAACGGTAGAGAAACTGGGGCCAACGTCCTGACTTTC.

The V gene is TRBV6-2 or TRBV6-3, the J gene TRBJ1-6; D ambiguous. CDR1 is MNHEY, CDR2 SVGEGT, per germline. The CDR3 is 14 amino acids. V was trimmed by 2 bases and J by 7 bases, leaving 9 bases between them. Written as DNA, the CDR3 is TGTGCCAGCAGTTACAGGACTGAAAATTCACCCCTCCACTTT. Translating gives CASSYRTENSPLHF.

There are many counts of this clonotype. The CDR3 here is CASSQEGQGANTIYF. CDR3 nucleotide sequence: TGTGCCAGCAGCCAAGAGGGACAGGGAGCAAACACCATATATTTT. The V call is TRBV4-2, the J call TRBJ1-3; TRBD1 aligns across 9 bases. The CDR3 covers 15 residues. Trimming cost V 0 bases and J 6 bases; bases outside gene matches: 3. Germline CDR1 and CDR2: LGHNA and YNFKEQ.

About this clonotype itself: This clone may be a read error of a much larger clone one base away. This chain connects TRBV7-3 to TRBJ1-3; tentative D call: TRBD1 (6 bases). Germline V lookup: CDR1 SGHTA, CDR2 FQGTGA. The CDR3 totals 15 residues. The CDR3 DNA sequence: TGTGCCAGCAGCTTATCGGGACATTCAGGAAACGCCATATATTTT. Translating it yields CASSLSGHSGNAIYF.

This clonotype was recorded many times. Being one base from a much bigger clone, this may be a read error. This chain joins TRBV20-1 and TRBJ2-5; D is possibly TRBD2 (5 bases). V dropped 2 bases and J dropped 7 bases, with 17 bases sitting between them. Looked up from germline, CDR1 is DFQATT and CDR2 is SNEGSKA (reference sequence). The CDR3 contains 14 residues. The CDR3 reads CSARFKLEGPTQYF. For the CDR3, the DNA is TGCAGTGCTAGATTTAAACTCGAGGGCCCGACCCAGTACTTC.

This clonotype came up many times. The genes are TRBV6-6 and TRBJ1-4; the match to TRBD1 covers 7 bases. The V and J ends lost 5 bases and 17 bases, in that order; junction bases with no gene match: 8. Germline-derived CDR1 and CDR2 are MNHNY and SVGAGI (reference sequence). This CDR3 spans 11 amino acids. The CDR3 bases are TGTGCCAGCAGTCCCGGACAGGCCTCCTTTTTT. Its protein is CASSPGQASFF.

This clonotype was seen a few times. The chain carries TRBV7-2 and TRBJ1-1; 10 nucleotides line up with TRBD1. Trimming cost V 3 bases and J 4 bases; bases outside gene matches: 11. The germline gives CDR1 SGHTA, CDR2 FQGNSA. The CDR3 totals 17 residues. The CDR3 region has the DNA TGTGCCAGCAGCTTCATGGGGACAGGGGTCGGGGTCACTGAAGCTTTCTTT. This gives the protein CASSFMGTGVGVTEAFF.

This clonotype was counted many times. The CDR3 is CASSLWGGAGNQPQHF. The CDR3 nucleotides are TGCGCCAGCAGCTTGTGGGGGGGGGCCGGCAATCAGCCCCAGCATTTT. This rearrangement joins TRBV5-1 to TRBJ1-5; TRBD1 might be the D (6 bases). This CDR3 is 16 amino acids long. Germline assignment: CDR1 SGHRS and CDR2 YFSETQ. V was cut by 1 base and J by 2 bases, with 13 bases left in between.